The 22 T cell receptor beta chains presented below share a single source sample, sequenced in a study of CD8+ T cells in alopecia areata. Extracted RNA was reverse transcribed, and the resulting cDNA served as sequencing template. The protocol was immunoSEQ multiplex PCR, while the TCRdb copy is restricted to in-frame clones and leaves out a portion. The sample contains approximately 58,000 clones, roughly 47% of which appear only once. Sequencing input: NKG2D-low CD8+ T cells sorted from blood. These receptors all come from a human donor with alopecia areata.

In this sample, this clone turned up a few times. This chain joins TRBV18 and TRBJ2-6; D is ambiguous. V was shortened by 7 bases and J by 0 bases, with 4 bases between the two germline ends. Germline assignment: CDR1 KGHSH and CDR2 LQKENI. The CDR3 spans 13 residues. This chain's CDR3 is CASFFSGANVLTF. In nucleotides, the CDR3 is TGTGCCAGCTTCTTCTCTGGGGCCAACGTCCTGACTTTC.

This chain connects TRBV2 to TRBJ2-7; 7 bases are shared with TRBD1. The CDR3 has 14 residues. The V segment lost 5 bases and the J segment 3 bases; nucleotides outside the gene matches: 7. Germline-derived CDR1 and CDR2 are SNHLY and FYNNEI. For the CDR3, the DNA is TGTGCCAGCAGTCGACAGGGAAGAAGCTACGAGCAGTACTTC. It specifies CASSRQGRSYEQYF.

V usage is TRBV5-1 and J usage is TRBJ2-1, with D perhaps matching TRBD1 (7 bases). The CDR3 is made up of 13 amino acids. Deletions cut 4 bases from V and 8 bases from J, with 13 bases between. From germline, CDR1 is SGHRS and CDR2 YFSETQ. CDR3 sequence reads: CASSAGQFDEQFF. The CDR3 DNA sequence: TGCGCCAGCAGCGCGGGACAGTTCGATGAGCAGTTCTTC. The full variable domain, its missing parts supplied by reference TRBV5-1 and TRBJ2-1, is KAGVTQTPRYLIKTRGQQVTLSCSPISGHRSVSWYQQTPGQGLQFLFEYFSETQRNKGNFPGRFSGRQFSNSRSEMNVSTLELGDSALYLCASSAGQFDEQFFGPGTRLTVL.

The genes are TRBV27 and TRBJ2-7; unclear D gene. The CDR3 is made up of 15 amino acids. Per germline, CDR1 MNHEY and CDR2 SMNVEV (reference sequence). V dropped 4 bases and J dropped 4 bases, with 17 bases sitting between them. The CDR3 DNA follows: TGTGCCAGCAGTTCGGGTCGAATCCCTAGGTACGAGCAGTACTTC. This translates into CASSSGRIPRYEQYF.

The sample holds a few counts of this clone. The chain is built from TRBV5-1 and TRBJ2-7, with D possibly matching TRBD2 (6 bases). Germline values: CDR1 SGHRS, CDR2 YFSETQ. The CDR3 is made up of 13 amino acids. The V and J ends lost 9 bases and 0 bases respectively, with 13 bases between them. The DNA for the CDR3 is TGCGCCACCTCGGAGGGGCCCTCCTACGAGCAGTACTTC. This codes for CATSEGPSYEQYF.

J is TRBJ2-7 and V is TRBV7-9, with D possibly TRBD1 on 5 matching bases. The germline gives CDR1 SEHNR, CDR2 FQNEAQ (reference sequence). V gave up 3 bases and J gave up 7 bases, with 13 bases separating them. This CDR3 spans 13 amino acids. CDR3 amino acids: CASSFVQGREQYF. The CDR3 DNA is TGTGCCAGCAGCTTTGTCCAGGGCCGGGAGCAGTACTTC.

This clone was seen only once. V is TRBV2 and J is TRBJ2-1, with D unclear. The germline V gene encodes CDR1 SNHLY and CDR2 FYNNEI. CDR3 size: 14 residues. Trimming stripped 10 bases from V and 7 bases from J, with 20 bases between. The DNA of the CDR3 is TGTGCCATCCTTGGCGCCCTTTCCAGGAATGAGCAGTTCTTC. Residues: CAILGALSRNEQFF.

In DNA form, the CDR3 reads TGTGCCAGCAGCTTAGGGAAGGGGAGCGAGCAGTACTTC. This codes for CASSLGKGSEQYF. This rearrangement joins TRBV7-9 to TRBJ2-7; perhaps D is TRBD1 or TRBD2 (5 bases each). Between the trimmed V and J ends, which lost 1 base and 6 bases, there was a span of 10 bases. CDR1 is SEHNR, CDR2 FQNEAQ, per germline (reference sequence). The CDR3 has 13 residues.

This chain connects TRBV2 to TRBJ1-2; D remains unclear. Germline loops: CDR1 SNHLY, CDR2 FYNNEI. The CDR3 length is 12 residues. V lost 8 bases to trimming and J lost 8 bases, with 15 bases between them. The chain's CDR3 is CASPVARRGYTF. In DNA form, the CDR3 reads TGTGCCAGCCCCGTTGCCCGTCGGGGCTACACCTTC.

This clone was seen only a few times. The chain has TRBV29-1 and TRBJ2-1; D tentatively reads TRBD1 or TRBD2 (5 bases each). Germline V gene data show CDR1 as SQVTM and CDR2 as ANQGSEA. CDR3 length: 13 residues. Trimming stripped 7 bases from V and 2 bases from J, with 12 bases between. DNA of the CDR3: TGCAGCGCCCGGGTGGGGGCCTACAATGAGCAGTTCTTC. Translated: CSARVGAYNEQFF.

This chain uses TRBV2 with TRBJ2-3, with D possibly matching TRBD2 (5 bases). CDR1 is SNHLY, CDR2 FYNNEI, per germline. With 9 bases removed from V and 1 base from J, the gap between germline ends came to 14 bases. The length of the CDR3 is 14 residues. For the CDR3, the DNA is TGTGCCAGTCAAACGGGGTTTGGCACAGATACGCAGTATTTT. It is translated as CASQTGFGTDTQYF.

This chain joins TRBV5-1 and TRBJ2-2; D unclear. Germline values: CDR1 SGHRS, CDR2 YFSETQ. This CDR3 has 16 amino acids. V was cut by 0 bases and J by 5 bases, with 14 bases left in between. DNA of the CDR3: TGCGCCAGCAGCTTGGTAGGCAGCGCCCGGACCGGGGAGCTGTTTTTT. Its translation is CASSLVGSARTGELFF.

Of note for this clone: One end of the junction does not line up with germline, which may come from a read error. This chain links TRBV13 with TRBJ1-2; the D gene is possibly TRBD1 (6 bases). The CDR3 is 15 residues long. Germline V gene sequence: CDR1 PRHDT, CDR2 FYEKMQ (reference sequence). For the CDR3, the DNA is TGTGCCAGCAGCATAGGGGCAGGGGTCTCCTATGGCTACACCTTC. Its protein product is CASSIGAGVSYGYTF.

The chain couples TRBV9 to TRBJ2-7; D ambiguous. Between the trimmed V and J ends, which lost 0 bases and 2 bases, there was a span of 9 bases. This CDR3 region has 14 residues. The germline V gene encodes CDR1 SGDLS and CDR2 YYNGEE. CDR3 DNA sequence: TGTGCCAGCAGCGTAGGTCTGGCCCCCTACGAGCAGTACTTC. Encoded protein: CASSVGLAPYEQYF.

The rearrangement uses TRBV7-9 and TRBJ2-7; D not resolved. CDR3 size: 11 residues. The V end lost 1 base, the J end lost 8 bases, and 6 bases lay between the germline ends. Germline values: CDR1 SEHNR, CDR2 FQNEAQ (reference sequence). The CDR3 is CASSLDGKQYF. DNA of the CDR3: TGTGCCAGCAGCTTAGATGGCAAGCAGTACTTC.

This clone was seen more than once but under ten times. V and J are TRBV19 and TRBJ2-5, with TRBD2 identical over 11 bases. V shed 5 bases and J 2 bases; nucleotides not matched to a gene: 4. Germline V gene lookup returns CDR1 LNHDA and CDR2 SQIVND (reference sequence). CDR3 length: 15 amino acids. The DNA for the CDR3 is TGTGCCAGTAGTCCCCGGACTAGCGGGCAAGAGACCCAGTACTTC. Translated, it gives CASSPRTSGQETQYF.

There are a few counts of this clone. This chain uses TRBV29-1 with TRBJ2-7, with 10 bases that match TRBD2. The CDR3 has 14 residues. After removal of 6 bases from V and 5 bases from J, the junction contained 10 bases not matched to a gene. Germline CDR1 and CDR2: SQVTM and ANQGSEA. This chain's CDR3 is CSVASGGLWDEQYF. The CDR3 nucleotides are TGCAGCGTCGCTAGCGGGGGCTTATGGGACGAGCAGTACTTC.

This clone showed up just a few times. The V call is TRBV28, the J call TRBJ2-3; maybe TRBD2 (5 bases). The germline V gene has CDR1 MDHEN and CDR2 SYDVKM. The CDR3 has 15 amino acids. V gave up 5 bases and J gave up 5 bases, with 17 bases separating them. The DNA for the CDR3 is TGTGCCAGCAGTCCGACGTTGGAGGTAGAAGATACGCAGTATTTT. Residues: CASSPTLEVEDTQYF.

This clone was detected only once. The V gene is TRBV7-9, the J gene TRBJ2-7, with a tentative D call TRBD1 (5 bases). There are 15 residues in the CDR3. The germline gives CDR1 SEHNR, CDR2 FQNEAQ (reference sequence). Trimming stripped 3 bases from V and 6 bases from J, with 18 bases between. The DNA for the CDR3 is TGTGCCAGCAGCTTCCAGGGATCCTCCGGTCGCGAGCAGTACTTC. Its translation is CASSFQGSSGREQYF.

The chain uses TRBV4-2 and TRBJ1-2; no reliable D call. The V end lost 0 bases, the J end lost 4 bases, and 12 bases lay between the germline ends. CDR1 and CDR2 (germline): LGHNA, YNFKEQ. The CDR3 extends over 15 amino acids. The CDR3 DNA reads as TGTGCCAGCAGCCAAGAGTCCCCGAAATCCTATGGCTACACCTTC. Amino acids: CASSQESPKSYGYTF.

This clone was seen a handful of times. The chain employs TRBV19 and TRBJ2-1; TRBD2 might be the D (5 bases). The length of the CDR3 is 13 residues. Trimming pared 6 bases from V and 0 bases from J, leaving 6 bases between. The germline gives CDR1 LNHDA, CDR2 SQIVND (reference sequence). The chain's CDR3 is CASSGVSYNEQFF. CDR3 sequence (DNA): TGTGCCAGTAGCGGGGTCTCCTACAATGAGCAGTTCTTC.

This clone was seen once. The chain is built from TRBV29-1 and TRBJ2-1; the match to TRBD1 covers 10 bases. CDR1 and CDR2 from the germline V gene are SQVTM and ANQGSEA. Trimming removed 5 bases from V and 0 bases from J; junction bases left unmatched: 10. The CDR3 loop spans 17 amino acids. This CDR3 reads CSVLDRGRGPSYNEQFF. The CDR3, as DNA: TGCAGCGTTCTTGACAGGGGGCGCGGTCCCTCCTACAATGAGCAGTTCTTC.